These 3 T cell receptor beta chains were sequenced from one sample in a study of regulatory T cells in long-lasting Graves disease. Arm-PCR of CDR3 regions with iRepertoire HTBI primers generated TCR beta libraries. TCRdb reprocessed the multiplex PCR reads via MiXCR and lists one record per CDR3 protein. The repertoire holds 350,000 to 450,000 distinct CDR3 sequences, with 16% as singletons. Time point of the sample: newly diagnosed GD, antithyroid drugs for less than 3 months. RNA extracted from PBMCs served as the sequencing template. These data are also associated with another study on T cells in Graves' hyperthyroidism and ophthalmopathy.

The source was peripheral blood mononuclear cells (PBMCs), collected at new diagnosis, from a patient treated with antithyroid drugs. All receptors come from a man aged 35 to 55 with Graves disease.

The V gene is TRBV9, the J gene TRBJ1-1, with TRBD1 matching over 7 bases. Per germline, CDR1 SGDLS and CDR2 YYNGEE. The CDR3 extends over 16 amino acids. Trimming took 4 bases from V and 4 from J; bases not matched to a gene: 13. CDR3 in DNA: TGTGCCAGCAGCATGATTCCGGGACAGCCCTTCACTGAAGCTTTCTTT. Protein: CASSMIPGQPFTEAFF. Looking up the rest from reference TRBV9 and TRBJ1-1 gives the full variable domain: DSGVTQTPKHLITATGQRVTLRCSPRSGDLSVYWYQQSLDQGLQFLIQYYNGEERAKGNILERFSAQQFPDLHSELNLSSLELGDSALYFCASSMIPGQPFTEAFFGQGTRLTVV.

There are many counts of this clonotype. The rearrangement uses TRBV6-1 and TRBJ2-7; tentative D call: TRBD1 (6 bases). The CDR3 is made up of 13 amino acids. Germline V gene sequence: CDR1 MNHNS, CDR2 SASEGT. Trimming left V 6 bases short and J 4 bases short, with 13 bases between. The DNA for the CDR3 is TGTGCCAGCAGAGACCCGGACAGTTACGAGCAGTACTTC. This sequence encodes CASRDPDSYEQYF.

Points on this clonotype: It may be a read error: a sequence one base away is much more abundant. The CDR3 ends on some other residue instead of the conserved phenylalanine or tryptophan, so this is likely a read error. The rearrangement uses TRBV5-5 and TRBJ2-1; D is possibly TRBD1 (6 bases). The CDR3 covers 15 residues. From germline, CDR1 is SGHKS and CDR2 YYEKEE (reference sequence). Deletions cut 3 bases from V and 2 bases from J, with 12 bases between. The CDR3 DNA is TGTGCCAGCAGCTCCACAGGGAATACCTACAATGAGCAGTTCTCC. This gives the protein CASSSTGNTYNEQFS.